Listed below are T cell receptor beta chains from one sample, sequenced in a study of control samples from healthy donors and cancer patients. The assay was immunoSEQ multiplex PCR, and TCRdb's table has in-frame clones only and misses some. The table shows under 55,000 clones, with about four fifths occurring only once. The sample consisted of blood. Receptors originate from a man in his 70s in good health. The CDR3 runs from the conserved cysteine through the conserved F or W. Each record gives: clone size, J gene, D gene, V gene, CDR3 DNA, CDR3 protein. D genes are given only for firm matches. Only part of the rows carry a size: once, few, many, or a class if the clone is expanded.

abundance: once
j_gene: TRBJ1-4
d_gene: TRBD1
v_gene: TRBV5-1
CDR3nt: TGCGCCAGCAGCAAAAGGGACAGGGGTAATGAAAAACTGTTTTTT
CDR3aa: CASSKRDRGNEKLFF

abundance: .
j_gene: TRBJ2-7
d_gene: .
v_gene: TRBV7-6
CDR3nt: TGTGCCAGCAGCTTAATGGGGGGTGCAACCACCTACGAGCAGTACTTC
CDR3aa: CASSLMGGATTYEQYF

abundance: .
j_gene: TRBJ1-1
d_gene: .
v_gene: TRBV4-1
CDR3nt: TGCGCCAGCAGCATAGATTGGGGCACTGAAGCTTTCTTT
CDR3aa: CASSIDWGTEAFF

abundance: .
j_gene: TRBJ2-7
d_gene: TRBD1
v_gene: TRBV28
CDR3nt: TGTGCCAGCACCTCCCCGGATGGGACAGGGCTCCACTACGAGCAGTACTTC
CDR3aa: CASTSPDGTGLHYEQYF

abundance: .
j_gene: TRBJ1-1
d_gene: .
v_gene: TRBV7-8
CDR3nt: TGTGCCAGCATCCCGGGACCGCACACTGAAGCTTTCTTT
CDR3aa: CASIPGPHTEAFF

abundance: .
j_gene: TRBJ1-5
d_gene: TRBD1
v_gene: TRBV27
CDR3nt: TGTGCCAGCAGTTTATTGGGACAGGGGGCGCGGCGGGACCAGCCCCAGCATTTT
CDR3aa: CASSLLGQGARRDQPQHF

abundance: .
j_gene: TRBJ1-3
d_gene: .
v_gene: TRBV5-1
CDR3nt: TGCGCCAGCGGGGATGGCCGGGACATCTCTGGAAACACCATATATTTT
CDR3aa: CASGDGRDISGNTIYF

abundance: .
j_gene: TRBJ2-7
d_gene: .
v_gene: TRBV20-1
CDR3nt: TGCAGTGCTAGATACGTGTCGGGGCAGTACTTC
CDR3aa: CSARYVSGQYF

abundance: .
j_gene: TRBJ1-2
d_gene: .
v_gene: TRBV6-5
CDR3nt: TGTGCCAGCAGTTACGGAAGTGGCAGTATTTATGGCTACACCTTC
CDR3aa: CASSYGSGSIYGYTF

abundance: .
j_gene: TRBJ1-5
d_gene: .
v_gene: TRBV24-1
CDR3nt: TGTGCCACCAGTGACAGAAGCAATCAGCCCCAGCATTTT
CDR3aa: CATSDRSNQPQHF

abundance: .
j_gene: TRBJ2-7
d_gene: TRBD1
v_gene: TRBV5-1
CDR3nt: TGCGCCAGCAGCTTGGAACCCCTTGGAGTTGGGACAGGGGATCGAGAGCAGTACTTC
CDR3aa: CASSLEPLGVGTGDREQYF

abundance: .
j_gene: TRBJ1-1
d_gene: .
v_gene: TRBV29-1
CDR3nt: TGCAGCGTTCTGGCTAGATCTGAAGCTTTCTTT
CDR3aa: CSVLARSEAFF

abundance: .
j_gene: TRBJ2-5
d_gene: .
v_gene: TRBV24-1
CDR3nt: TGTGCCCCATCATCGGACAGCCAAGAGACCCAGTACTTC
CDR3aa: CAPSSDSQETQYF

abundance: .
j_gene: TRBJ1-2
d_gene: .
v_gene: TRBV18
CDR3nt: TGTGCCAGCTCCCCTAACCAGAGGAACTATGGCTACACCTTC
CDR3aa: CASSPNQRNYGYTF

abundance: .
j_gene: TRBJ1-2
d_gene: .
v_gene: TRBV27
CDR3nt: TGTGCCAGCAGTTTACAGAGGGGATGGGGCTACACCTTC
CDR3aa: CASSLQRGWGYTF

abundance: few
j_gene: TRBJ1-1
d_gene: .
v_gene: TRBV3-1/TRBV3-2
CDR3nt: TGTGCCAGCAGCCAAGCCTCTGAGGGACCGGCCGCCTTT
CDR3aa: CASSQASEGPAAF

abundance: .
j_gene: TRBJ1-5
d_gene: .
v_gene: TRBV6-6
CDR3nt: TGTGCCGTGAATTCACAGGGCTATAGCAATCAGCCCCAGCATTTT
CDR3aa: CAVNSQGYSNQPQHF

abundance: .
j_gene: TRBJ2-2
d_gene: TRBD2
v_gene: TRBV7-9
CDR3nt: TGTGCCAGCAGCGAGCGGGGTGCCACCGGGGAGCTGTTTTTT
CDR3aa: CASSERGATGELFF

abundance: few
j_gene: TRBJ2-7
d_gene: TRBD1
v_gene: TRBV4-2
CDR3nt: TGTGCCAGCAGCTACCGCCTGACAGGGGACGGGTCCTACGAGCAGTACTTC
CDR3aa: CASSYRLTGDGSYEQYF

abundance: .
j_gene: TRBJ1-6
d_gene: .
v_gene: TRBV3-1/TRBV3-2
CDR3nt: TGTGCCAGCAGCCTAACAGGCGGCCCCTATAATTCACCCCTCCACTTT
CDR3aa: CASSLTGGPYNSPLHF

abundance: .
j_gene: TRBJ2-5
d_gene: .
v_gene: TRBV19
CDR3nt: TGTGCCAGTAGTAATGAATACCTTGAGACCCAGTACTTC
CDR3aa: CASSNEYLETQYF

abundance: .
j_gene: TRBJ2-7
d_gene: .
v_gene: TRBV7-9
CDR3nt: TGTGCCAGCAGCTCTATACCCGACAGGACTCAGGGCGAGCAGTACTTC
CDR3aa: CASSSIPDRTQGEQYF

abundance: .
j_gene: TRBJ2-5
d_gene: .
v_gene: TRBV13
CDR3nt: TGTGCCAGCACCACCTACTGGCGGGGTACCCAAGAGACCCAGTACTTC
CDR3aa: CASTTYWRGTQETQYF